This section outlines one T cell receptor beta chain sequence together with its context. Its antigen is not known. TCRdb's table, derived via immunoSEQ multiplex PCR, lists solely in-frame clones and lacks some. This sample has about 14,000 clones; about four fifths occur once, and the top ten carry 0.95% to 1.5%. The sample belongs to a study of T cells after posttransplantation cyclophosphamide. Findings and caveats of the study: Donor-recipient repertoire similarity was low at 1-2 months, rising over year one.

Trimming cost V 5 bases and J 2 bases; bases outside gene matches: 5. Germline CDR1 and CDR2: SGHVS and FQNEAQ. The CDR3 totals 16 residues. The receptor was derived from a man between 45 and 60 years old. This chain joins TRBV7-8 and TRBJ2-1, with TRBD2 matching over 11 bases. The sample was memory CD4+ T cells sorted from PBMCs. CDR3 amino acids: CASSLVAGGPYNEQFF. CDR3 bases: TGTGCCAGCAGCCTCGTAGCGGGAGGGCCCTACAATGAGCAGTTCTTC.